Listed here are 19 T cell receptor beta chains from one sample, sequenced in a study of T cell repertoires in cytomegalovirus infection. These receptors have no known antigen. TCRdb ran MiXCR on the reads and lists one entry per CDR3 protein. The sample consists of fewer than 1,000,000 distinct CDR3 sequences, around 31% of them appearing once. The sample in question was cultured CD8+ T cells from PBMCs, obtained from culture after CMV antigen stimulation. The receptors come from a human donor in good health (CMV status not recorded). Some clones in this sample may be carry-over from other donors' samples.

CDR3 in DNA: TGCGCCAGCAGTGAAGTAGGACCGCGCGCAAATCAGCCCCAGCATTTT. Its protein is CASSEVGPRANQPQHF. This rearrangement joins TRBV10-2 to TRBJ1-5, with D hard to call. CDR1 is WSHSY and CDR2 is SAAADI in the germline V gene. CDR3 length equals 16 residues. The V gene lost 3 bases and the J gene lost 4 bases, with 16 bases spanning the gap.

This chain links TRBV6-5 with TRBJ2-1; 11 positions match TRBD1. Trimming at V came to 4 bases and at J to 2 bases, leaving 1 base not matched to a gene. Germline lookup yields CDR1 MNHEY and CDR2 SVGAGI. The CDR3 is 15 residues long. The CDR3 nucleotides are TGTGCCAGCAGTTGGACAGGGGGCACCTACAATGAGCAGTTCTTC. The encoded protein is CASSWTGGTYNEQFF.

The chain combines TRBV14 with TRBJ2-7; a weak D match, TRBD1 (6 bases). This CDR3 is built from 14 residues. Germline loops: CDR1 SGHDN, CDR2 FVKESK. Trimming removed 0 bases from V and 7 bases from J, with 13 bases in between. CDR3 in DNA: TGTGCCAGCAGCCAAGATCCCGGCACAGGGGAGCAGTACTTC. Its protein is CASSQDPGTGEQYF.

Regarding this clonotype: Possible read error: a much larger clone is one base away. The chain uses TRBV12-3 or TRBV12-4 and TRBJ2-3; either TRBD1 or TRBD2 may fit D (5 bases each). The CDR3 spans 13 residues. DNA of the CDR3: TGTGCCAGCAGTTTCGGGGACCCCGATACGCGGTATTTT. Its protein product is CASSFGDPDTRYF.

This clonotype was seen a handful of times. The rearrangement joins TRBV20-1 to TRBJ2-1; D may be TRBD1 or TRBD2 (5 bases each). The germline V and J ends were trimmed by 5 bases and 8 bases, with 16 bases remaining between them. This CDR3 contains 13 residues. Germline loops: CDR1 DFQATT, CDR2 SNEGSKA (reference sequence). The CDR3 sequence: CSARDGPLDEQFF. CDR3 coding DNA: TGCAGTGCTCGGGACGGCCCCCTTGATGAGCAGTTCTTC.

The chain couples TRBV4-1 to TRBJ1-1, with 7 bases aligning to TRBD1. Looked up from germline, CDR1 is MGHRA and CDR2 is YSYEKL. This CDR3 is built from 14 residues. V lost 3 bases and J lost 7; bases outside the gene matches: 8. This CDR3 reads CASSQEQGWSEAFF. The CDR3 DNA reads TGCGCCAGCAGCCAGGAACAGGGGTGGAGTGAAGCTTTCTTT.

The V and J genes are TRBV6-8 and TRBJ1-5, with D tentatively TRBD1 (5 bases). Trimming pared 5 bases from V and 0 bases from J, leaving 23 bases between. The germline V gene encodes CDR1 MNHGY and CDR2 SAAAGT. This CDR3 comprises 19 residues. CDR3 amino acids: CASSQLAQGLGHSNQPQHF. CDR3 nucleotide sequence: TGTGCCAGCAGTCAACTCGCGCAGGGCCTCGGGCATAGCAATCAGCCCCAGCATTTT.

The chain carries TRBV12-3 or TRBV12-4 and TRBJ1-1, with D possibly TRBD1 on 6 matching bases. The V end lost 11 bases, the J end lost 5 bases, and 18 bases lay between the germline ends. There are 13 residues in the CDR3. This CDR3 reads CASGEDGWTEAFF. The CDR3 nucleotides are TGTGCCTCAGGGGAGGATGGTTGGACTGAAGCTTTCTTT.

This clonotype was picked up many times. This chain links TRBV7-2 with TRBJ2-2; 10 bases line up with TRBD1. The CDR3 loop spans 16 amino acids. Germline V gene sequence: CDR1 SGHTA, CDR2 FQGNSA. Germline trimming cut 3 bases from V and 1 base from J; bases unmatched to any gene: 2. The CDR3 protein is CASSLGQGWNTGELFF. DNA of the CDR3: TGTGCCAGCAGCTTGGGACAGGGGTGGAACACCGGGGAGCTGTTTTTT.

This clonotype was counted a few times. The chain is built from TRBV7-2 and TRBJ2-1; 8 positions agree with TRBD1. V was clipped by 3 bases and J by 5 bases; unmatched bases: 6. The length of the CDR3 is 15 residues. In germline, CDR1 is SGHTA, CDR2 FQGNSA. This chain's CDR3 is CASSFRQGRNNEQFF. For the CDR3, the DNA is TGTGCCAGCAGCTTTAGACAGGGGCGCAACAATGAGCAGTTCTTC.

The rearrangement uses TRBV5-1 and TRBJ1-4, with D tentatively TRBD1 (5 bases). V lost 3 bases and J lost 2, with 11 bases in between. Germline assignment: CDR1 SGHRS and CDR2 YFSETQ. The CDR3 is 15 amino acids. The CDR3 region has the DNA TGCGCCAGCAGCTCGGATGGGGCGACTAATGAAAAACTGTTTTTT. Amino acid sequence: CASSSDGATNEKLFF.

This clonotype was recorded at least ten times. The V gene is TRBV12-3 or TRBV12-4, the J gene TRBJ2-1; tentatively, D is TRBD2 (6 bases). CDR3 size: 15 residues. V was shortened by 0 bases and J by 7 bases, with 13 bases between the two germline ends. The CDR3 region is CASSLAGGGLNEQFF. CDR3 DNA: TGTGCCAGCAGTTTAGCGGGGGGAGGCCTTAATGAGCAGTTCTTC.

In its sample, this clonotype was seen a few times. The rearrangement uses TRBV7-3 and TRBJ2-1; D perhaps matches TRBD2 (8 bases). CDR3 length: 16 amino acids. Per germline, CDR1 SGHTA and CDR2 FQGTGA. V was shortened by 3 bases and J by 8 bases, with 20 bases between the two germline ends. The CDR3 DNA reads TGTGCCAGCAGCTTGCCTCGGGAGGGGGCGAGCGATGAGCAGTTCTTC. Its protein product is CASSLPREGASDEQFF. Supplemented by reference TRBV7-3 and TRBJ2-1, the full variable domain reads GAGVSQTPSNKVTEKGKYVELRCDPISGHTALYWYRQSLGQGPEFLIYFQGTGAADDSGLPNDRFFAVRPEGSVSTLKIQRTERGDSAVYLCASSLPREGASDEQFFGPGTRLTVL.

V usage is TRBV20-1 and J usage is TRBJ2-1; D possibly corresponds to TRBD2 (7 bases). Germline CDR1 reads DFQATT; CDR2 reads SNEGSKA (reference sequence). The CDR3 runs to 14 residues. Trimming left V 5 bases short and J 4 bases short, with 15 bases between. CDR3 amino acids: CSAGGGDTYNEQFF. Here the CDR3 DNA reads TGCAGTGCTGGCGGGGGCGACACGTACAATGAGCAGTTCTTC.

As to this clonotype: A read error may produce the germline difference seen at one junction end. The gene calls are TRBV7-6 and TRBJ2-2, with 7 bases that match TRBD1. There are 14 residues in the CDR3. The V gene's germline CDR1 is SGHVS and CDR2 FNYEAQ. Written as DNA, the CDR3 is TGTGCTAGCAGATTCGACAGGGTTTCCGGGGAGCTGTTTTTT. Translating it yields CASRFDRVSGELFF.

This clonotype was observed a few times. This chain connects TRBV10-3 to TRBJ2-3; 10 positions match TRBD2. Germline V gene sequence: CDR1 ENHRY, CDR2 SYGVKD. Germline trimming cut 6 bases from V and 0 bases from J; bases unmatched to any gene: 15. This CDR3 contains 19 residues. The CDR3 is CAIRTRLSGGASSTDTQYF. DNA for the CDR3: TGTGCCATCAGGACCCGACTGAGCGGGGGGGCCAGTAGCACAGATACGCAGTATTTT.

In this sample, this clonotype turned up a few times. V usage is TRBV7-2 and J usage is TRBJ2-1, with D possibly called TRBD1 or TRBD2 (5 bases each). The V end was cut by 4 bases, the J end by 10 bases, with 23 bases between. This CDR3 comprises 16 residues. CDR1 is SGHTA and CDR2 is FQGNSA in the germline V gene. CDR3 residues: CASSSPWDGTLGEQFF. DNA of the CDR3: TGTGCCAGCAGCTCGCCCTGGGACGGCACCCTAGGAGAGCAGTTCTTC.

This clonotype was counted ten times or more. The rearrangement links TRBV7-2 to TRBJ2-1; TRBD2 might be the D (7 bases). Germline V lookup: CDR1 SGHTA, CDR2 FQGNSA. This CDR3 contains 16 residues. The germline V and J ends were trimmed by 5 bases and 8 bases, with 22 bases remaining between them. CDR3 sequence (DNA): TGTGCCAGCAGCCCCCTCCTGAGGGGGGGGGGCTATGAGCAGTTCTTC. Protein sequence: CASSPLLRGGGYEQFF.

This chain uses TRBV12-3 or TRBV12-4 with TRBJ1-5; D not certain. Trimming cost V 6 bases and J 7 bases, with 16 bases left between them. This CDR3 spans 14 amino acids. As DNA, the CDR3 is TGTGCCAGCAGCTTCAACTGGGATGGACAGCCCCAGCATTTT. Its protein product is CASSFNWDGQPQHF.